Below, one T cell receptor (beta chain) is given with its context. This sample was included in a study of blood T cell repertoires in COVID-19. Authors' processing steps: Nucleated cell number was recorded as an estimate derived from reference gene primer amplification. TCRdb keeps only in-frame clones here, not all; method: immunoSEQ multiplex PCR. Clone size and V and J calls were adopted from that table, with D and trimming inferred from the DNA. The table records around 170,000 clones, around 84% of them present only once. V lost 3 bases to trimming and J lost 7 bases, with 15 bases between them. Germline lookup yields CDR1 MNHEY and CDR2 SMNVEV (reference sequence). The CDR3 loop spans 14 amino acids.

The sequenced material came from peripheral blood. The source is a young man with active or convalescent COVID-19. The rearrangement links TRBV27 to TRBJ1-1, with D perhaps matching TRBD1 (5 bases). The CDR3 region has the DNA TGTGCCAGCAGTTTGCGGCAGGGCCTGTTTGAAGCTTTCTTT. Translated: CASSLRQGLFEAFF.